A single sample gave rise to the 21 T cell receptor beta chains below, sequenced in a study of T cell repertoires in cytomegalovirus infection. TCRdb fed the reads into MiXCR, producing one record per CDR3 protein. The sample includes 800,000 to 950,000 distinct CDR3 sequences, around a third of them seen just once. These TCRs' antigens remain unknown. The source material was cultured CD8+ T cells from PBMCs, sampled from culture after CMV antigen stimulation. The source is a human donor in good health (CMV status not recorded). Some clones in this sample may be carry-over from other donors' samples.

V is TRBV7-9 and J is TRBJ2-1; D is undetermined. Germline V lookup: CDR1 SEHNR, CDR2 FQNEAQ (reference sequence). The CDR3 spans 13 residues. Trimming took 5 bases from V and 5 from J, leaving 10 bases between them. The DNA of the CDR3 is TGTGCCAGCAGCAACACCTTACACAATGAGCAGTTCTTC. Protein product: CASSNTLHNEQFF.

This clonotype was counted between two and nine times. The J gene is TRBJ2-3, the V gene TRBV7-6; TRBD2 aligns across 11 bases. Germline loops: CDR1 SGHVS, CDR2 FNYEAQ. This CDR3 has 16 residues. The V segment lost 4 bases and the J segment 6 bases; nucleotides outside the gene matches: 9. The CDR3 here is CASSSQIAGGLDTQYF. The CDR3 DNA is TGTGCCAGCAGCTCACAGATAGCGGGGGGGCTGGATACGCAGTATTTT.

This clonotype was seen a handful of times. The CDR3 DNA sequence: TGTGCCAGCAGCTGGGGGACAGGAGGCCAAGAGACCCAGTACTTC. The encoded protein is CASSWGTGGQETQYF. The gene calls are TRBV5-4 and TRBJ2-5; 8 bases align to TRBD1. The V segment lost 3 bases and the J segment 1 base; nucleotides outside the gene matches: 5. Germline V CDR1 and CDR2: SGHNT, YYREEE (reference sequence). The CDR3 spans 15 residues.

V usage is TRBV6-1 and J usage is TRBJ1-4; weak D call: TRBD1 (6 bases). V was shortened by 1 base and J by 0 bases, with 9 bases between the two germline ends. Germline CDR1 MNHNS, CDR2 SASEGT. The CDR3 is made up of 16 amino acids. DNA for the CDR3: TGTGCCAGCAGTGAAGTCTGGACAGCAACTAATGAAAAACTGTTTTTT. Translating it yields CASSEVWTATNEKLFF.

This sequence joins TRBV28 and TRBJ2-3; TRBD2 aligns across 7 bases. The junction had 12 bases not matched to a gene; V was cut back by 9 bases and J by 0 bases. Germline CDR1 reads MDHEN; CDR2 reads SYDVKM. The CDR3 is 16 residues long. The CDR3 sequence: CASLGEGSASTDTQYF. The CDR3 nucleotides read TGTGCCAGTCTAGGGGAGGGTAGCGCTAGCACAGATACGCAGTATTTT.

This clonotype was observed a few times. In DNA form, the CDR3 reads TGTGCCAGCAGGGCATCCGGGACACCAATCAATGGCTACACCTTC. Protein sequence: CASRASGTPINGYTF. The chain has TRBV12-3 or TRBV12-4 and TRBJ1-2; possibly TRBD1 for D (6 bases). Between the trimmed V and J ends, which lost 6 bases and 6 bases, there was a span of 20 bases. The CDR3 is 15 residues long.

As to this clonotype: This clone may be a read error of a much larger clone one base away. The gene calls are TRBV6-8 and TRBJ2-7, with D tentatively TRBD2 (5 bases). This CDR3 has 14 residues. The germline V gene has CDR1 MNHGY and CDR2 SAAAGT. Between the trimmed V and J ends, which lost 5 bases and 4 bases, there was a span of 15 bases. The CDR3 DNA reads TGTGCCAGCAGTGGCCGAGGGTATGAATACGAGCAGTACTTC. Encoded protein: CASSGRGYEYEQYF.

This clonotype was seen once. V and J are TRBV12-3 or TRBV12-4 and TRBJ2-2, with no clear D. The CDR3 is 15 amino acids. V lost 3 bases, J lost 0 bases, and 8 bases lay in between. CDR3: CASSLINPNTGELFF. The CDR3 nucleotides are TGTGCCAGCAGTTTGATTAACCCGAACACCGGGGAGCTGTTTTTT.

This chain uses TRBV7-9 with TRBJ2-7, with 9 bases aligning to TRBD1. CDR3 length: 14 amino acids. V gave up 3 bases and J gave up 3 bases; unmatched junction bases: 3. Germline values: CDR1 SEHNR, CDR2 FQNEAQ (reference sequence). CDR3 sequence (DNA): TGTGCCAGCAGCTTCGGGACAGGGTACTACGAGCAGTACGTC. Translated: CASSFGTGYYEQYV.

This clonotype has a count of ten or more. CDR3 DNA: TGTGCCAGCACCTTCGGGGTAAACTATGGCTACACCTTC. Protein product: CASTFGVNYGYTF. V usage is TRBV6-1 and J usage is TRBJ1-2; D gene unclear. Germline V gene data show CDR1 as MNHNS and CDR2 as SASEGT. V was cut by 7 bases and J by 2 bases, with 11 bases left in between. This CDR3 contains 13 residues.

The chain recombines TRBV12-5 with TRBJ2-5; D gene uncertain. The germline V gene encodes CDR1 LGHNT and CDR2 FRNRAP. V was clipped by 3 bases and J by 4 bases, with 3 bases between them. This CDR3 is 11 amino acids long. The CDR3 nucleotides are TGTGCTAGTGGTTTTGGAGAGACCCAGTACTTC. Its protein is CASGFGETQYF.

Remarks on this clonotype: One end of the junction fails to match germline, which may point to a read error. This chain uses TRBV7-6 with TRBJ2-2; maybe TRBD1 (6 bases). From germline, CDR1 is SGHVS and CDR2 FNYEAQ. The CDR3 spans 16 residues. CDR3 in DNA: TGTGTCAGCAGCTTATTTGGAACAGGGTACACCGGGGAGCTGTTTTTT. Translating gives CVSSLFGTGYTGELFF.

This clonotype was counted between two and nine times. This chain links TRBV7-9 with TRBJ1-5; D is unresolved. Deletions cut 0 bases from V and 6 bases from J, with 6 bases between. The germline V gene has CDR1 SEHNR and CDR2 FQNEAQ (reference sequence). The length of the CDR3 is 13 residues. The DNA of the CDR3 is TGTGCCAGCAGCTTAGCTCGAGCTCAGCCCCAGCATTTT. Its protein is CASSLARAQPQHF. The variable domain in full, with the rest retrieved from reference TRBV7-9 and TRBJ1-5, is DTGVSQNPRHKITKRGQNVTFRCDPISEHNRLYWYRQTLGQGPEFLTYFQNEAQLEKSRLLSDRFSAERPKGSFSTLEIQRTEQGDSAMYLCASSLARAQPQHFGDGTRLSIL.

This clonotype was counted only a few times. This sequence joins TRBV4-1 and TRBJ2-1, with 9 bases identical to TRBD1. CDR1 MGHRA and CDR2 YSYEKL come from the germline V gene. CDR3 length: 15 amino acids. With V trimmed by 2 bases and J by 7 bases, 6 bases remained unmatched. CDR3 nucleotides: TGCGCCAGCAGCCAACTGACAGGGGGAAGGAATGAGCAGTTCTTC. It yields the protein CASSQLTGGRNEQFF.

This clonotype occurred a few times. The chain carries TRBV27 and TRBJ2-5, with TRBD1 matching over 8 bases. CDR1 MNHEY and CDR2 SMNVEV come from the germline V gene (reference sequence). This CDR3 comprises 18 residues. V was clipped by 6 bases and J by 5 bases; unmatched bases: 20. CDR3 coding DNA: TGTGCCAGCAGCTCGGATTCTTTCACAGGGGGGATTTGGGAGACCCAGTACTTC. Its translation: CASSSDSFTGGIWETQYF.

V usage is TRBV6-6 and J usage is TRBJ2-1; D is uncertain. The CDR3 is 15 amino acids. Germline V CDR1 and CDR2: MNHNY, SVGAGI (reference sequence). The V gene lost 7 bases and the J gene lost 0 bases, with 13 bases spanning the gap. CDR3 protein: CASTDTEYSYNEQFF. The CDR3 DNA reads as TGTGCCAGCACCGATACAGAGTACTCCTACAATGAGCAGTTCTTC.

On this clonotype: A much larger clone lies one base from this, so it may be a read error. The genes are TRBV7-6 and TRBJ2-3; 13 nucleotides line up with TRBD2. The CDR3 runs 16 residues. Germline values: CDR1 SGHVS, CDR2 FNYEAQ. CDR3: CASSLGLAGNTDSQYF. CDR3 DNA sequence: TGTGCCAGCAGCTTGGGACTAGCGGGGAACACAGATTCGCAGTATTTT.

This clonotype was counted between two and nine times. The rearrangement links TRBV12-3 or TRBV12-4 to TRBJ1-5; D is undetermined. CDR3 size: 14 residues. Trimming took 4 bases from V and 4 from J, leaving 11 bases between them. DNA for the CDR3: TGTGCCAGCAGTTCTACCGACGGAAATCAGCCCCAGCATTTT. It translates to CASSSTDGNQPQHF.

This clonotype showed up just a few times. The J gene is TRBJ2-1, the V gene TRBV4-1; 10 bases agree with TRBD2. The trim removed 0 bases at V and 7 bases at J, leaving 12 bases unmatched. The germline V gene encodes CDR1 MGHRA and CDR2 YSYEKL. This CDR3 region has 18 residues. CDR3 residues: CASSQERLAGVEGNEQFF. As DNA, the CDR3 is TGCGCCAGCAGCCAAGAACGGCTAGCGGGGGTCGAAGGGAATGAGCAGTTCTTC.

This clonotype was counted only a few times. The chain couples TRBV6-2 or TRBV6-3 to TRBJ2-2; D not certain. The germline V and J ends were trimmed by 2 bases and 2 bases, with 9 bases remaining between them. Per germline, CDR1 MNHEY and CDR2 SVGEGT. The CDR3 spans 15 residues. CDR3 DNA sequence: TGTGCCAGCAGTTACGCAGACTTCAACACCGGGGAGCTGTTTTTT. Translating it yields CASSYADFNTGELFF.

The chain joins TRBV6-5 to TRBJ2-7; TRBD2 might be the D (5 bases). Trimming left V 6 bases short and J 5 bases short, with 14 bases between. Germline CDR1 and CDR2: MNHEY and SVGAGI. CDR3 size: 13 residues. Here the CDR3 reads CASSLLGPHEQYF. As DNA, the CDR3 is TGTGCCAGCAGCTTACTAGGGCCCCACGAGCAGTACTTC.